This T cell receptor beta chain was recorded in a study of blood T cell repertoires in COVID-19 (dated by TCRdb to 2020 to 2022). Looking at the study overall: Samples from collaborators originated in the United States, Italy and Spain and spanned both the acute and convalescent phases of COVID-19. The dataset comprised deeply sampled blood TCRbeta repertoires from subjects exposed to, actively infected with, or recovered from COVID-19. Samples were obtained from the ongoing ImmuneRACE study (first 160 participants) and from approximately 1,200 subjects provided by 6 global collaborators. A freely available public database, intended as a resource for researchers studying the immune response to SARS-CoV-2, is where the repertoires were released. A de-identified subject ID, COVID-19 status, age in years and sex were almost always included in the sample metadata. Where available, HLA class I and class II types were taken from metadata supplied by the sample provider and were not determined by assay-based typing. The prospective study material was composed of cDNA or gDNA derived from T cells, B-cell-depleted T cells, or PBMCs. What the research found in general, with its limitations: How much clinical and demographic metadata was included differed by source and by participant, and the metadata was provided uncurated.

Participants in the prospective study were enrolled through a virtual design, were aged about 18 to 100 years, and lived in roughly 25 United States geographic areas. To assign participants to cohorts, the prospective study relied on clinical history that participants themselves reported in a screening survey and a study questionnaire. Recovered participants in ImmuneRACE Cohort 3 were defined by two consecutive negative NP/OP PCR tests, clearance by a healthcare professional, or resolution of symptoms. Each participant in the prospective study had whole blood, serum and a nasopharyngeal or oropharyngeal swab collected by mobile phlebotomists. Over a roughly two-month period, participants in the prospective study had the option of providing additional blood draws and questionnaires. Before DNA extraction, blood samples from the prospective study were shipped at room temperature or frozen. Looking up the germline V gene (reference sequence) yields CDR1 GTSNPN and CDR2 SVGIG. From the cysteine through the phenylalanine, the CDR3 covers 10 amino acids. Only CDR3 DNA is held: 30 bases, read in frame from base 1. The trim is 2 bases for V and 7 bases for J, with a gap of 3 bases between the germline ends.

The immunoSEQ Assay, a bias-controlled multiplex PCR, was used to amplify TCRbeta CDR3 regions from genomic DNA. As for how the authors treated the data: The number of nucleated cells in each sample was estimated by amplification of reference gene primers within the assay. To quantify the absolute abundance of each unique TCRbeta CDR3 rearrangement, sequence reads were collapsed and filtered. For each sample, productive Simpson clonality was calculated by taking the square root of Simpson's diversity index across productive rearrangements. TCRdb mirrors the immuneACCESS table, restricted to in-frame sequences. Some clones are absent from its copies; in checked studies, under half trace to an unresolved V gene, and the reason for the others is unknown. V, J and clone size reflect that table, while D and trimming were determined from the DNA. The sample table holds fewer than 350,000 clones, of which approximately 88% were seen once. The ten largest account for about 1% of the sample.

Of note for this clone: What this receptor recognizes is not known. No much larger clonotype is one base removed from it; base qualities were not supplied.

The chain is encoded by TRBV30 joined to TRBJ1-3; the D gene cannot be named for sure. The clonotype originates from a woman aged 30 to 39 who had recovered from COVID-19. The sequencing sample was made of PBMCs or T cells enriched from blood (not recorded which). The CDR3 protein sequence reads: CAWSRNTIYF. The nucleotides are TGTGCCTGGAGTCGGAACACCATATATTTT.